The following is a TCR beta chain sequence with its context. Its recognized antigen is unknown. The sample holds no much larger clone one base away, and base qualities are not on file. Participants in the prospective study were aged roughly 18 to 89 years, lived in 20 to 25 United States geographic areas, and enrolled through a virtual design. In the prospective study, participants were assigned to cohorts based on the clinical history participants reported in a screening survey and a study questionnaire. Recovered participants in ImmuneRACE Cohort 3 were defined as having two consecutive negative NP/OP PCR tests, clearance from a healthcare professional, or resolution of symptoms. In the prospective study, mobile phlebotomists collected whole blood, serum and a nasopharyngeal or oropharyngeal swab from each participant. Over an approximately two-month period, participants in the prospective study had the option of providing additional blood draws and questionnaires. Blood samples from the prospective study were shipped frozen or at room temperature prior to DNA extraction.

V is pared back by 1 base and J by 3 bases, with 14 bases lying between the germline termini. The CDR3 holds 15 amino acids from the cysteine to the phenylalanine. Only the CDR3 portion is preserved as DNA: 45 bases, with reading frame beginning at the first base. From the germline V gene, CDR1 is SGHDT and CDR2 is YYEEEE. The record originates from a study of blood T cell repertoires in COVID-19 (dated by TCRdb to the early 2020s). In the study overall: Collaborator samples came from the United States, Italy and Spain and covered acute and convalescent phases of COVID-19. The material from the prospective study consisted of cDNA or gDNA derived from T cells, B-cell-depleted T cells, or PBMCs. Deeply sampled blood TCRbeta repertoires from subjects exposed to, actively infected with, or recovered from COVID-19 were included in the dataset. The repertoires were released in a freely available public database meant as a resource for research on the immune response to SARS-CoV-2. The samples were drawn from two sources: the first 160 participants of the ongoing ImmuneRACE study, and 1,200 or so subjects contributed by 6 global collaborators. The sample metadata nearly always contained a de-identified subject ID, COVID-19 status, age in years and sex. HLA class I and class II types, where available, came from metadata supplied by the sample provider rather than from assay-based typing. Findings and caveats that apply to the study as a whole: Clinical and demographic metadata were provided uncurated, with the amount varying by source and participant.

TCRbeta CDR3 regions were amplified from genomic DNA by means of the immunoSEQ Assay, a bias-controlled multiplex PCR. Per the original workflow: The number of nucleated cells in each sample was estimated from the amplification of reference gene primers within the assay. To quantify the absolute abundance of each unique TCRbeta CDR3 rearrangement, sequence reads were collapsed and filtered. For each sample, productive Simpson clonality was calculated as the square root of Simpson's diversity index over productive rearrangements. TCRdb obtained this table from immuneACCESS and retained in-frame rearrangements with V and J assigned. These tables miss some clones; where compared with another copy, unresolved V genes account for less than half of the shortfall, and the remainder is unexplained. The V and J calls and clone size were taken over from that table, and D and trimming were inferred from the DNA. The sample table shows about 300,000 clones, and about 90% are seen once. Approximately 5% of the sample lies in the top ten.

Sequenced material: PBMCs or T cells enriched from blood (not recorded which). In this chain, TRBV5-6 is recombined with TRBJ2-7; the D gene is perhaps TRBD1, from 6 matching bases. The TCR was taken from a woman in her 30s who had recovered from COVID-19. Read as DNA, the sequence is TGTGCCAGCAGCTTGTTGGGGCAGGGGTTCTACGAGCAGTACTTC. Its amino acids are CASSLLGQGFYEQYF. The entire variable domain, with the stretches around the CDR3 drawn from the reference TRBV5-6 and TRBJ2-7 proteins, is DAGVTQSPTHLIKTRGQQVTLRCSPKSGHDTVSWYQQALGQGPQFIFQYYEEEERQRGNFPDRFSGHQFPNYSSELNVNALLLGDSALYLCASSLLGQGFYEQYFGPGTRLTVT.